This entry features one T cell receptor beta chain sequence. The entry originates in a study of blood T cell repertoires in COVID-19. Across the whole study: Italy, Spain and the United States were the sources of the convalescent and acute COVID-19 samples.

The CDR3 is 14 residues long. CDR1 LGHNT and CDR2 FRNRAP come from the germline V gene. Trimming left V 7 bases short and J 7 bases short, with 20 bases between. Source study methods: Nucleated cell counts were estimated from reference gene primer amplification. Assay: immunoSEQ multiplex PCR; the TCRdb copy retains only in-frame clones and omits some. V, J and clone size are taken as reported in that table, and D and trimming were inferred from the DNA itself. This table holds about 200,000 clones, about 77% found once. This receptor was identified in an elderly woman with active or convalescent COVID-19. The chain is built from TRBV12-5 and TRBJ2-7; D is perhaps TRBD1 (6 bases). Material for sequencing was peripheral blood. Written as DNA, the CDR3 is TGTGCTAGTGCCCTGGGGGCTGCGGGTCGTGAGCAGTACTTC. Residues: CASALGAAGREQYF.